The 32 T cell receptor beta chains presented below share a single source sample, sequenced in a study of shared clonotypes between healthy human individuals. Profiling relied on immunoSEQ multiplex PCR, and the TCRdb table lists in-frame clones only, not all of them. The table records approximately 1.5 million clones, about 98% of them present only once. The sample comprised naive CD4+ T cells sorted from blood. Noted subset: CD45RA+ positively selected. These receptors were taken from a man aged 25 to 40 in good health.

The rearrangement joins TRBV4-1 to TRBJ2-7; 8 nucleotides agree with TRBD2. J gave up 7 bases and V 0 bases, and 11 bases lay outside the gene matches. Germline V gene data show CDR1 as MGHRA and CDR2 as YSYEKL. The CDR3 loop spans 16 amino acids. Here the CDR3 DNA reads TGCGCCAGCAGCCAAGACGTTTTGGCGGGAGGCGATGAGCAGTACTTC. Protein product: CASSQDVLAGGDEQYF.

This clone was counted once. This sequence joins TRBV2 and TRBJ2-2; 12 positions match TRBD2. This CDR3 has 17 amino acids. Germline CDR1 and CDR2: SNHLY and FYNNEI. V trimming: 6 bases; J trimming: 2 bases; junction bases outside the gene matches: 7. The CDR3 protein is CASRRLAGALNTGELFF. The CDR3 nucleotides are TGTGCCAGCAGACGACTAGCGGGAGCCCTCAACACCGGGGAGCTGTTTTTT.

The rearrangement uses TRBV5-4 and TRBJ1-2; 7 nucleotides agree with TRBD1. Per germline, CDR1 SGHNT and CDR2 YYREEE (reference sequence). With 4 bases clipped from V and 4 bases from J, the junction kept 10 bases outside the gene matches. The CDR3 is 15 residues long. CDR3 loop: CASSLYAGGSYGYTF. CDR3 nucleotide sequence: TGTGCCAGCAGCCTATACGCAGGGGGATCCTATGGCTACACCTTC.

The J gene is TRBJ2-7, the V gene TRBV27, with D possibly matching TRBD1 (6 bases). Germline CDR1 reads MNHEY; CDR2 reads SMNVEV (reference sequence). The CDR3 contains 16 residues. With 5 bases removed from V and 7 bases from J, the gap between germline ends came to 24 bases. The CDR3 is CASSAYRVRPTGEQYF. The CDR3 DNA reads TGTGCCAGCAGTGCCTACAGGGTTCGGCCTACGGGGGAGCAGTACTTC.

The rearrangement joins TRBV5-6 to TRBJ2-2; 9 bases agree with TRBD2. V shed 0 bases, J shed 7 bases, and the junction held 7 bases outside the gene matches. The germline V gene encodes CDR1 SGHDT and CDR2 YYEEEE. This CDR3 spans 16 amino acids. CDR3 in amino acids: CASSLALAGSFGELFF. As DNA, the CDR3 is TGTGCCAGCAGCTTGGCGCTAGCGGGATCGTTCGGGGAGCTGTTTTTT.

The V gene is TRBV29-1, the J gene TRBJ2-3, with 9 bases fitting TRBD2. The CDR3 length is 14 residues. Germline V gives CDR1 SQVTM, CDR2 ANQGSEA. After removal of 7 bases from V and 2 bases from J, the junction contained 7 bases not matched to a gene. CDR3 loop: CSAVPSGATDTQYF. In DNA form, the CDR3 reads TGCAGCGCCGTACCTAGCGGGGCCACAGATACGCAGTATTTT.

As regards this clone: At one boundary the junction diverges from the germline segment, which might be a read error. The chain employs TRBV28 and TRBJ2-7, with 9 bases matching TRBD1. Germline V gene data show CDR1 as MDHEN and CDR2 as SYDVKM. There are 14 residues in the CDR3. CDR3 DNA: TGTGCCAGCAGGGTGACAGGGGGGTCCTCCGAGCAGTACTTC. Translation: CASRVTGGSSEQYF.

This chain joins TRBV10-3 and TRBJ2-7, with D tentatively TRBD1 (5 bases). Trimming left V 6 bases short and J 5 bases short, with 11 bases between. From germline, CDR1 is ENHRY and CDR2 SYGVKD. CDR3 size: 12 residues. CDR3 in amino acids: CAIRQDVDEQYF. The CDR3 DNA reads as TGTGCCATCAGACAGGATGTCGACGAGCAGTACTTC.

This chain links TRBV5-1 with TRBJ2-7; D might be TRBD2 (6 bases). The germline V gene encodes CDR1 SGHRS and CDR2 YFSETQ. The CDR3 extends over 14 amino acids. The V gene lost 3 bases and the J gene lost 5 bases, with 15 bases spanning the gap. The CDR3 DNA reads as TGCGCCAGCAGCTGGAGGGGCTCTGGGGACGAGCAGTACTTC. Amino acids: CASSWRGSGDEQYF.

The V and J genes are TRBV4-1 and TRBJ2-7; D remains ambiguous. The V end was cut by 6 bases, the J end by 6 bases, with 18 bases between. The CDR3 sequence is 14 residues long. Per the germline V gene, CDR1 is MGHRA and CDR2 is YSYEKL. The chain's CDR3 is CASSPLGQSVEQYF. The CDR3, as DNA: TGCGCCAGCAGTCCCCTCGGGCAGTCTGTCGAGCAGTACTTC.

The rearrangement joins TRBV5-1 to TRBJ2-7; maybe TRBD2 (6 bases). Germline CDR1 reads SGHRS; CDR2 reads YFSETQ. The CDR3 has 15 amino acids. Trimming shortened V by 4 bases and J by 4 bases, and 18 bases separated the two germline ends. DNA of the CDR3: TGCGCCAGCAGCCGGGGACTCAGCATGATATACGAGCAGTACTTC. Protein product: CASSRGLSMIYEQYF.

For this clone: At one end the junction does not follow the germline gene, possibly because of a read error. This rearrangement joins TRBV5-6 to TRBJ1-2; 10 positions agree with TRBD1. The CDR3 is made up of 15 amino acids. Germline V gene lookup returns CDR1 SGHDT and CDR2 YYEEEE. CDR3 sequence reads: CTSSWGGGTGDGYTF. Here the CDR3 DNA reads TGTACCAGCAGCTGGGGAGGCGGGACAGGGGATGGCTACACCTTC.

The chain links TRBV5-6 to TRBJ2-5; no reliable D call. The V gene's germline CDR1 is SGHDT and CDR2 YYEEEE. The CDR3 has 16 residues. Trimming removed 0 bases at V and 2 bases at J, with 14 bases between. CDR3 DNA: TGTGCCAGCAGCTTGGCCAAACAGTTTCCACAAGAGACCCAGTACTTC. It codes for CASSLAKQFPQETQYF.

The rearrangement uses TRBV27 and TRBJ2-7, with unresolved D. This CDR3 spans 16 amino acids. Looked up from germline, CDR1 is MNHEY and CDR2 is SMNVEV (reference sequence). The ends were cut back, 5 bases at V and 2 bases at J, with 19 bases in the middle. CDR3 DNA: TGTGCCAGCAGTCCTGAGCGACGGCCGCGGCCCTACGAGCAGTACTTC. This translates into CASSPERRPRPYEQYF.

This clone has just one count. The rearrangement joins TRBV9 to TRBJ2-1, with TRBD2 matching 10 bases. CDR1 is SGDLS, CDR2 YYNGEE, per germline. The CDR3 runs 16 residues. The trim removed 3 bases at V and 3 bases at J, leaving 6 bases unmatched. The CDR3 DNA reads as TGTGCCAGCAGCGCCATAGCGGGAGGTGGCTACAATGAGCAGTTCTTC. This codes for CASSAIAGGGYNEQFF.

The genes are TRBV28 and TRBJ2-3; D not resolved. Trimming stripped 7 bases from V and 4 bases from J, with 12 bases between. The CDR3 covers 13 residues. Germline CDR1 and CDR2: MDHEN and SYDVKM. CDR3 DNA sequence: TGTGCCAGCACCTCCCGACCCCCAGATACGCAGTATTTT. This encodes CASTSRPPDTQYF.

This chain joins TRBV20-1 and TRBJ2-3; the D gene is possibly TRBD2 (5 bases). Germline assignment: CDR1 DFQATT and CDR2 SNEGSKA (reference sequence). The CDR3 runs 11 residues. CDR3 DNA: TGCAGCTCCGGGATCACAGATACGCAGTATTTT. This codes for CSSGITDTQYF.

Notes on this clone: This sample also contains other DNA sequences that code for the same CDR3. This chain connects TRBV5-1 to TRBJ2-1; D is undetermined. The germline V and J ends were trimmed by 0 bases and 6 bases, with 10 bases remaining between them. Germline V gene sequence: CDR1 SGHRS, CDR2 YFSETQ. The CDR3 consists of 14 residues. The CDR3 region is CASSLGTLGNEQFF. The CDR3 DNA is TGCGCCAGCAGCTTGGGGACCCTGGGCAATGAGCAGTTCTTC.

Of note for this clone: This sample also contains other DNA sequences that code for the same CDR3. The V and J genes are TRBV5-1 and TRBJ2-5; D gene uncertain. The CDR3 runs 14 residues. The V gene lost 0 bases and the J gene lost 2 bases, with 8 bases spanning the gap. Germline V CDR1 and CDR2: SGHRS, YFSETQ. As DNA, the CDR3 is TGCGCCAGCAGCTTGGGGCAGGAGCAAGAGACCCAGTACTTC. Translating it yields CASSLGQEQETQYF.

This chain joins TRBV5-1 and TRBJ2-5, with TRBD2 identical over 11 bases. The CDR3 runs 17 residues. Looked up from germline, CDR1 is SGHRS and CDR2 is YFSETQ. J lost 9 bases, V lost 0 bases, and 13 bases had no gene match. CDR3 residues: CASSLEAVTSGSWAQYF. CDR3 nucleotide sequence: TGCGCCAGCAGCTTGGAGGCGGTTACTAGCGGGAGTTGGGCCCAGTACTTC.

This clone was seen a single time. The CDR3 region is CAWTAAGGRNEQFF. As DNA, the CDR3 is TGTGCCTGGACAGCAGCGGGGGGTAGGAATGAGCAGTTCTTC. The genes are TRBV30 and TRBJ2-1, with 9 positions matching TRBD2. Unmatched junction bases numbered 8, after V lost 4 bases and J lost 7 bases. CDR3 size: 14 residues. The germline gives CDR1 GTSNPN, CDR2 SVGIG (reference sequence).

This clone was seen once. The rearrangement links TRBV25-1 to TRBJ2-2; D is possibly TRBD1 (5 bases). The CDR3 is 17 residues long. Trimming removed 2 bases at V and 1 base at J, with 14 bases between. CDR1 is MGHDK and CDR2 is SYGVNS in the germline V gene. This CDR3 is CASSEQGWGRNTGELFF. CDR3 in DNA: TGTGCCAGCAGTGAACAGGGTTGGGGCCGGAACACCGGGGAGCTGTTTTTT.

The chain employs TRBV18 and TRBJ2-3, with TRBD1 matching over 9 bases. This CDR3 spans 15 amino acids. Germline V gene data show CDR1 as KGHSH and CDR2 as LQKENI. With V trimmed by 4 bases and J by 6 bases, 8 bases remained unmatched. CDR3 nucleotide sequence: TGTGCCAGCTCACACGGGACAGGGTTGTCGGATACGCAGTATTTT. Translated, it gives CASSHGTGLSDTQYF. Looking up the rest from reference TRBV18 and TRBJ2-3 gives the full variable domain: NAGVMQNPRHLVRRRGQEARLRCSPMKGHSHVYWYRQLPEEGLKFMVYLQKENIIDESGMPKERFSAEFPKEGPSILRIQQVVRGDSAAYFCASSHGTGLSDTQYFGPGTRLTVL.

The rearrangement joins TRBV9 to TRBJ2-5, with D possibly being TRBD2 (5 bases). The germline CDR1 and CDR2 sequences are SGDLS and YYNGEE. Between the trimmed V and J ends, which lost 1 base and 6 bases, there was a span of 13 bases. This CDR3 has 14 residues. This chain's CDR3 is CASSVLDGGQTQYF. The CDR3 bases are TGTGCCAGCAGCGTATTAGACGGAGGACAGACCCAGTACTTC.

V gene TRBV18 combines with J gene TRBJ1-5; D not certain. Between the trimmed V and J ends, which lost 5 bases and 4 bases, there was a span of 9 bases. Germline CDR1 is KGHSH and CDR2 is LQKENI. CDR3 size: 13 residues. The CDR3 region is CASSGGRNQPQHF. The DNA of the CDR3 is TGTGCCAGCTCAGGCGGTCGGAATCAGCCCCAGCATTTT.

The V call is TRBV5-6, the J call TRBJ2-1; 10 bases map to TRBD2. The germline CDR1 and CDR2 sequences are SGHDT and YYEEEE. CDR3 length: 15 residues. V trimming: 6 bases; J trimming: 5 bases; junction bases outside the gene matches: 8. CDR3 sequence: CASTRGTSEHNEQFF. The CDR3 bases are TGTGCCAGCACCCGAGGGACTAGCGAACACAATGAGCAGTTCTTC.

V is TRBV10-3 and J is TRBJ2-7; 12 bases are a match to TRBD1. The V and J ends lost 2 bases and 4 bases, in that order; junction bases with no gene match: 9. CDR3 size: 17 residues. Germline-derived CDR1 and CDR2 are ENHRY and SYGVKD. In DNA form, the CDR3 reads TGTGCCATCAGTGAGCCGCGGGCGGGACAGGGGGCTTACGAGCAGTACTTC. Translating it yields CAISEPRAGQGAYEQYF.

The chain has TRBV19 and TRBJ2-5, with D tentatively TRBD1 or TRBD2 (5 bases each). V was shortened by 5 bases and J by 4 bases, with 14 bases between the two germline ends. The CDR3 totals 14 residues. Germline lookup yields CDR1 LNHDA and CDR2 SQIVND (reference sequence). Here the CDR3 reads CASSSEWGSETQYF. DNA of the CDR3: TGTGCCAGTAGTTCAGAGTGGGGGTCAGAGACCCAGTACTTC.

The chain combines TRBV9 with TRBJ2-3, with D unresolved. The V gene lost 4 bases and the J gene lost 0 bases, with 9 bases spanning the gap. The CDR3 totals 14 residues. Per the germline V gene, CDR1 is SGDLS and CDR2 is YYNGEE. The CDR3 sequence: CASSPRPSTDTQYF. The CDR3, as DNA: TGTGCCAGCAGCCCCCGGCCCAGCACAGATACGCAGTATTTT. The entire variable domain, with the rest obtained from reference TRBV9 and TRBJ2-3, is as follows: DSGVTQTPKHLITATGQRVTLRCSPRSGDLSVYWYQQSLDQGLQFLIQYYNGEERAKGNILERFSAQQFPDLHSELNLSSLELGDSALYFCASSPRPSTDTQYFGPGTRLTVL.

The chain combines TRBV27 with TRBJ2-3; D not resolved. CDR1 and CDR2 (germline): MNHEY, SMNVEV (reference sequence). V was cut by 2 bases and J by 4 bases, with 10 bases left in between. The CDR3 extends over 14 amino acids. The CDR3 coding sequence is TGTGCCAGCAGTTTAGACCCGGTGGCAGATACGCAGTATTTT. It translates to CASSLDPVADTQYF.

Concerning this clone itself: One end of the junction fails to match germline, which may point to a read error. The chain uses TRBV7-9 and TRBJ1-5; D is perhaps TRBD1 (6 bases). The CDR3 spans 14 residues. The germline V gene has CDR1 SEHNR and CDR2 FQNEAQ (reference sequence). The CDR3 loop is CASSLASSGTPLHF. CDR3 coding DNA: TGTGCCAGCAGCTTAGCCTCCTCCGGGACACCCCTGCATTTT.

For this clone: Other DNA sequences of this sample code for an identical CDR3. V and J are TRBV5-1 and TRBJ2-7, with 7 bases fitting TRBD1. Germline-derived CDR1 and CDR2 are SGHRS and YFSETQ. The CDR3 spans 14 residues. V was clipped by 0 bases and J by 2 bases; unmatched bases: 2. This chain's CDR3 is CASSLGTGAYEQYF. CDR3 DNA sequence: TGCGCCAGCAGCTTGGGGACAGGAGCCTACGAGCAGTACTTC.